One and the same sample provided the 30 T cell receptor beta chains below, sequenced in a study of cytomegalovirus exposure and HLA in healthy donors. PCR involved 60 Vbeta and 13 Jbeta primers. Measured with immunoSEQ multiplex PCR; TCRdb has only the in-frame clones, and not every one. This sample has 130,000 or so clones, with roughly 70% found just once. Sequences were obtained from PBMCs. The source is a man in his forties or fifties in good health and CMV-seropositive.

The V gene is TRBV14, the J gene TRBJ1-3; D gene ambiguous. Germline CDR1 and CDR2: SGHDN and FVKESK. The CDR3 sequence is 17 residues long. Trimming removed 1 base from V and 0 bases from J, with 13 bases in between. CDR3 DNA sequence: TGTGCCAGCAGCCAAGCGGTCGTAGCAGCCTCTGGAAACACCATATATTTT. Encoded protein: CASSQAVVAASGNTIYF.

The rearrangement joins TRBV5-1 to TRBJ2-3; D possibly corresponds to TRBD1 (5 bases). Germline CDR1 SGHRS, CDR2 YFSETQ. The V gene lost 1 base and the J gene lost 0 bases, with 15 bases spanning the gap. This CDR3 region has 17 residues. The CDR3 loop reads CASSLTGAPLSTDTQYF. CDR3 coding DNA: TGCGCCAGCAGCTTGACTGGGGCCCCGCTTAGCACAGATACGCAGTATTTT.

This chain connects TRBV14 to TRBJ2-5; D possibly corresponds to TRBD2 (6 bases). Near its end, the DNA agrees better with TRBJ2-7, so the J call may be wrong. The CDR3 runs to 14 residues. Germline loops: CDR1 SGHDN, CDR2 FVKESK. The CDR3 region is CASSRRGGSYEQYF. The CDR3 nucleotides read TGTGCCAGCAGCCGCCGGGGAGGCAGCTACGAGCAGTACTTC.

The V and J genes are TRBV27 and TRBJ1-5; 8 nucleotides align to TRBD1. The J segment lost 2 bases and the V segment lost 3 bases, leaving 3 bases of the junction unmatched. The germline V gene has CDR1 MNHEY and CDR2 SMNVEV (reference sequence). CDR3 length equals 15 residues. CDR3 sequence reads: CASSLGTGRNQPQHF. The CDR3 nucleotides read TGTGCCAGCAGTTTGGGGACAGGCCGCAATCAGCCCCAGCATTTT.

This clone was seen a handful of times. V is TRBV4-2 and J is TRBJ1-6; 7 nucleotides match TRBD1. Germline lookup yields CDR1 LGHNA and CDR2 YNFKEQ. CDR3 length equals 15 residues. J lost 6 bases, V lost 6 bases, and 8 bases had no gene match. CDR3 nucleotides: TGTGCCAGCAGGGAGCCTCAGGGGGGTAATTCACCCCTCCACTTT. Translation gives CASREPQGGNSPLHF.

This chain joins TRBV19 and TRBJ2-5; D might be TRBD1 (6 bases). This CDR3 comprises 12 residues. V dropped 6 bases and J dropped 3 bases, with 8 bases sitting between them. Germline V gene data show CDR1 as LNHDA and CDR2 as SQIVND (reference sequence). The CDR3 here is CASRPGEETQYF. The CDR3 DNA reads TGTGCCAGTAGGCCAGGGGAAGAGACCCAGTACTTC. The entire variable domain, with the rest obtained from reference TRBV19 and TRBJ2-5, is as follows: DGGITQSPKYLFRKEGQNVTLSCEQNLNHDAMYWYRQDPGQGLRLIYYSQIVNDFQKGDIAEGYSVSREKKESFPLTVTSAQKNPTAFYLCASRPGEETQYFGPGTRLLVL.

The chain recombines TRBV4-2 with TRBJ2-5, with 12 bases lining up with TRBD2. Trimming took 2 bases from V and 5 from J; bases not matched to a gene: 6. Germline V gene data show CDR1 as LGHNA and CDR2 as YNFKEQ. This CDR3 is built from 16 residues. CDR3 in DNA: TGTGCCAGCAGCCAATTACTAGCGGGGGGAGGTGAGACCCAGTACTTC. This encodes CASSQLLAGGGETQYF.

Comment on this clone: A far larger clone is off by one base, so a read error is likely. The chain carries TRBV11-3 and TRBJ2-5, with D possibly matching TRBD2 (6 bases). The CDR3 covers 13 residues. The V gene lost 5 bases and the J gene lost 13 bases, with 20 bases spanning the gap. Germline V gene lookup returns CDR1 SGHNT and CDR2 YENEEA. The CDR3 bases are TGTGCCAGCAGCCAAGGCGGGGTACCGGCCCGGTACTTC. Protein product: CASSQGGVPARYF.

V gene TRBV19 combines with J gene TRBJ1-5; 8 nucleotides line up with TRBD1. Trimming took 6 bases from V and 6 from J; bases not matched to a gene: 7. Germline V gives CDR1 LNHDA, CDR2 SQIVND (reference sequence). This CDR3 is built from 14 residues. The CDR3 spells CASRDDRGGQPQHF. The CDR3 nucleotides are TGTGCCAGTAGGGATGACAGGGGAGGTCAGCCCCAGCATTTT.

The chain has TRBV6-6 and TRBJ1-2, with D possibly TRBD1 on 6 matching bases. The V end was cut by 6 bases, the J end by 4 bases, with 15 bases between. Looked up from germline, CDR1 is MNHNY and CDR2 is SVGAGI (reference sequence). The CDR3 totals 14 residues. In DNA form, the CDR3 reads TGTGCCAGCAGCAGGGACACCTTCGGCTATGGCTACACCTTC. It encodes CASSRDTFGYGYTF.

The chain recombines TRBV10-3 with TRBJ2-3, with D possibly being TRBD2 (5 bases). The germline V gene encodes CDR1 ENHRY and CDR2 SYGVKD. The V end was cut by 2 bases, the J end by 7 bases, with 19 bases between. The CDR3 covers 16 residues. The DNA of the CDR3 is TGTGCCATCAGTGAGGCAGGTAGCGAGGGTTTATATACGCAGTATTTT. Encoded protein: CAISEAGSEGLYTQYF.

This chain joins TRBV11-3 and TRBJ2-7; 7 positions match TRBD2. Trimming at V came to 4 bases and at J to 4 bases, leaving 10 bases not matched to a gene. CDR3 length equals 15 residues. Germline CDR1 and CDR2: SGHNT and YENEEA. CDR3 amino acids: CASSSPVGTTYEQYF. The CDR3 nucleotides read TGTGCCAGCAGCTCACCCGTTGGGACTACGTACGAGCAGTACTTC.

The rearrangement uses TRBV5-6 and TRBJ2-5; D perhaps matches TRBD2 (5 bases). The V gene's germline CDR1 is SGHDT and CDR2 YYEEEE. This CDR3 is 15 amino acids long. The V end lost 1 base, the J end lost 3 bases, and 13 bases lay between the germline ends. The CDR3 reads CASSLNSPREETQYF. As DNA, the CDR3 is TGTGCCAGCAGCTTGAACAGTCCGAGGGAAGAGACCCAGTACTTC.

The chain recombines TRBV5-1 with TRBJ2-7; 11 bases are shared with TRBD1. V was pared by 0 bases and J by 4 bases, with 3 bases of the junction left unmatched. The CDR3 has 15 residues. Germline-derived CDR1 and CDR2 are SGHRS and YFSETQ. As DNA, the CDR3 is TGCGCCAGCAGCTTGGCAGGGACAGGGGGTTACGAGCAGTACTTC. Translated: CASSLAGTGGYEQYF.

The chain joins TRBV5-8 to TRBJ2-7; 9 positions agree with TRBD2. Trimming removed 4 bases from V and 5 bases from J; junction bases left unmatched: 4. Germline loops: CDR1 SGHTS, CDR2 YDEGEE. The CDR3 runs 13 residues. CDR3 sequence reads: CASSLSGGNEQYF. CDR3 in DNA: TGTGCCAGCAGCCTTAGCGGGGGAAACGAGCAGTACTTC. The whole variable domain, remainder taken from reference TRBV5-8 and TRBJ2-7, is EAGVTQSPTHLIKTRGQQATLRCSPISGHTSVYWYQQALGLGLQFLLWYDEGEERNRGNFPPRFSGRQFPNYSSELNVNALELEDSALYLCASSLSGGNEQYFGPGTRLTVT.

The V and J genes are TRBV7-2 and TRBJ1-3; 8 positions agree with TRBD1. This CDR3 is 16 amino acids long. V gave up 4 bases and J gave up 0 bases; unmatched junction bases: 5. The germline gives CDR1 SGHTA, CDR2 FQGNSA. CDR3 in DNA: TGTGCCAGCAGCTGGACAGGGACTCACTCTGGAAACACCATATATTTT. Protein product: CASSWTGTHSGNTIYF.

The chain links TRBV5-1 to TRBJ2-1; unclear D gene. Trimming took 0 bases from V and 3 from J, leaving 10 bases between them. Germline V CDR1 and CDR2: SGHRS, YFSETQ. This CDR3 contains 15 residues. The CDR3 sequence: CASSLATAFYNEQFF. For the CDR3, the DNA is TGCGCCAGCAGCTTGGCCACAGCCTTCTACAATGAGCAGTTCTTC.

The chain uses TRBV7-9 and TRBJ2-5; D possibly corresponds to TRBD2 (7 bases). In germline, CDR1 is SEHNR, CDR2 FQNEAQ (reference sequence). The CDR3 loop spans 14 amino acids. Trimming pared 5 bases from V and 2 bases from J, leaving 12 bases between. The CDR3 loop is CASSRGAGQETQYF. The CDR3 DNA is TGTGCCAGCAGCCGGGGGGCAGGGCAAGAGACCCAGTACTTC.

The rearrangement uses TRBV27 and TRBJ2-3; D might be TRBD2 (5 bases). This CDR3 region has 16 residues. Trimming stripped 7 bases from V and 0 bases from J, with 17 bases between. CDR1 MNHEY and CDR2 SMNVEV come from the germline V gene (reference sequence). The CDR3 nucleotides read TGTGCCAGCACCACCCGCCCCGGCGGGAGCACAGATACGCAGTATTTT. Encoded protein: CASTTRPGGSTDTQYF.

The V and J genes are TRBV19 and TRBJ2-7; 8 nucleotides agree with TRBD2. Trimming removed 2 bases from V and 2 bases from J; junction bases left unmatched: 5. This CDR3 is 15 amino acids long. CDR1 and CDR2 (germline): LNHDA, SQIVND (reference sequence). CDR3 sequence reads: CASSISAGDAYEQYF. CDR3 in DNA: TGTGCCAGTAGTATATCAGCGGGGGACGCCTACGAGCAGTACTTC.

The gene calls are TRBV2 and TRBJ2-1, with 9 positions matching TRBD2. The V gene end was trimmed by 5 bases and the J gene end by 10 bases; junction bases not matched to a gene: 6. The V gene's germline CDR1 is SNHLY and CDR2 FYNNEI. CDR3 length equals 13 residues. This CDR3 reads CASSPGLAGEQFF. The CDR3 DNA reads TGTGCCAGCAGTCCGGGACTAGCAGGGGAGCAGTTCTTC.

The rearrangement links TRBV28 to TRBJ2-7; D ambiguous. The CDR3 totals 12 residues. Trimming removed 4 bases at V and 7 bases at J, with 11 bases between. In germline, CDR1 is MDHEN, CDR2 SYDVKM. DNA for the CDR3: TGTGCCAGCAGTTCCCTTCTACGGGAGCAGTACTTC. This codes for CASSSLLREQYF.

This clone appeared a few times. The chain recombines TRBV7-2 with TRBJ2-7; 9 bases agree with TRBD1. This CDR3 spans 15 amino acids. Germline CDR1 is SGHTA and CDR2 is FQGNSA. The ends lost 5 bases at V and 2 bases at J; junction bases unmatched: 7. CDR3 amino acids: CASSPAGTGPYEQYF. The CDR3 DNA sequence: TGTGCCAGCAGCCCCGCCGGGACAGGGCCCTACGAGCAGTACTTC.

This chain uses TRBV11-3 with TRBJ2-5, with D unresolved. The CDR3 contains 14 residues. The V end lost 4 bases, the J end lost 2 bases, and 11 bases lay between the germline ends. Germline V CDR1 and CDR2: SGHNT, YENEEA. CDR3 protein: CASSSSTQQETQYF. The CDR3 DNA sequence: TGTGCCAGCAGCTCCTCAACACAGCAAGAGACCCAGTACTTC.

V gene TRBV7-6 combines with J gene TRBJ1-4; 11 bases align to TRBD1. Looked up from germline, CDR1 is SGHVS and CDR2 is FNYEAQ. The ends lost 4 bases at V and 7 bases at J; junction bases unmatched: 8. CDR3 length equals 16 residues. CDR3 protein: CASSSGPGQGVEKLFF. As DNA, the CDR3 is TGTGCCAGCAGCTCAGGACCGGGACAGGGGGTTGAAAAACTGTTTTTT.

The rearrangement links TRBV6-1 to TRBJ1-2, with D possibly TRBD1 on 6 matching bases. The CDR3 covers 15 residues. Germline lookup yields CDR1 MNHNS and CDR2 SASEGT. V lost 2 bases to trimming and J lost 4 bases, with 14 bases between them. The CDR3 region is CASSEREGVSYGYTF. CDR3 coding DNA: TGTGCCAGCAGTGAACGGGAGGGGGTAAGCTATGGCTACACCTTC.

This clone was detected only once. The V call is TRBV2, the J call TRBJ2-2; 12 bases match TRBD1. The CDR3 runs 15 residues. Losses at the gene ends were 7 bases for V and 7 bases for J; bases not matched to a gene: 7. The germline CDR1 and CDR2 sequences are SNHLY and FYNNEI. The DNA for the CDR3 is TGTGCCAGCAAAAGGGACAGGGGGCGAGTCGGGGAGCTGTTTTTT. Its translation is CASKRDRGRVGELFF.

The chain carries TRBV7-6 and TRBJ2-1; D is ambiguous. This CDR3 spans 15 amino acids. In germline, CDR1 is SGHVS, CDR2 FNYEAQ. V was trimmed by 0 bases and J by 4 bases, leaving 10 bases between them. CDR3 amino acids: CASSLAANSYNEQFF. The CDR3 region has the DNA TGTGCCAGCAGCTTAGCAGCGAATTCATACAATGAGCAGTTCTTC. The whole variable domain, filled in from reference TRBV7-6 and TRBJ2-1, reads GAGVSQSPRYKVTKRGQDVALRCDPISGHVSLYWYRQALGQGPEFLTYFNYEAQQDKSGLPNDRFSAERPEGSISTLTIQRTEQRDSAMYRCASSLAANSYNEQFFGPGTRLTVL.

The chain employs TRBV6-1 and TRBJ2-3, with D possibly TRBD1 on 6 matching bases. The germline CDR1 and CDR2 sequences are MNHNS and SASEGT. CDR3 length equals 14 residues. Between the trimmed V and J ends, which lost 6 bases and 4 bases, there was a span of 14 bases. CDR3: CASRVGARADTQYF. The CDR3 DNA reads TGTGCCAGCAGGGTGGGGGCACGTGCAGATACGCAGTATTTT.

This clone is medium-sized. The J gene is TRBJ2-2, the V gene TRBV6-4; 8 bases map to TRBD2. V lost 5 bases, J lost 6 bases, and 2 bases stayed unmatched. There are 13 residues in the CDR3. Germline CDR1 and CDR2: MRHNA and SNTAGT. The chain's CDR3 is CASSPTSAGELFF. The DNA for the CDR3 is TGTGCCAGCAGTCCGACTAGCGCCGGGGAGCTGTTTTTT.